This TCR beta chain was identified in a study of shared clonotypes between healthy human individuals. Each PCR replicate from the sorted subsets contained about 200 ng DNA, which is 25,000 to 30,000 T cell genomes. Assay used: immunoSEQ multiplex PCR; TCRdb lists only in-frame clones, some missing. In the table there are 2 million to 2.5 million clones, 85% to 95% of which are singletons. Memory CD4+ cells were the fraction left after CD45RA+ naive selection. Notes on this clone: The antigen is undetermined.

Notes on the study in general: Tissue TCR repertoires likely differ from these blood-only repertoires.

The CDR3 runs 14 residues. The germline V gene has CDR1 SNHLY and CDR2 FYNNEI. Between the trimmed V and J ends, which lost 6 bases and 6 bases, there was a span of 18 bases. The chain carries TRBV2 and TRBJ2-7; D call uncertain. The receptor comes from a young man in good health. Some clones in this sample may be carry-over from other donors' samples. What was sequenced was naive CD4+ T cells from PBMCs. Subset reported: CD45RA+ positively selected. The CDR3 bases are TGTGCCAGCAGCCTCGTGGATCCCACCACCGAGCAGTACTTC. The encoded protein is CASSLVDPTTEQYF.